What follows describes a single TCR beta chain. The data are from a study of cytomegalovirus exposure and HLA in healthy donors. The CDR3 runs to 15 residues. V shed 3 bases and J 0 bases; nucleotides not matched to a gene: 4. Per germline, CDR1 SGHAT and CDR2 FQNNGV. The PCR used 60 Vbeta and 13 Jbeta primers. Method: immunoSEQ multiplex PCR; TCRdb's copy keeps in-frame clones and lacks some. The sample records roughly 120,000 clones, roughly three quarters being singletons. The receptor was derived from a young man in good health and CMV-seropositive. Material for sequencing was PBMCs. The chain couples TRBV11-2 to TRBJ2-7; TRBD1 matches 8 bases. The CDR3 spells CASSFRTGTSYEQYF. CDR3 bases: TGTGCCAGCAGCTTTCGGACAGGGACCTCCTACGAGCAGTACTTC.